What follows is one T cell receptor beta chain and its context. Clones were sequenced by immunoSEQ multiplex PCR, and TCRdb holds only the in-frame ones, with some missing. The sample shows hundreds of thousands of clones, 85% of them seen only once. This specimen belongs to a study of blood T cell repertoires in COVID-19. V shed 10 bases and J shed 5 bases, with 12 bases lying between them. The germline CDR1 and CDR2 sequences are LNHDA and SQIVND (reference sequence). This CDR3 comprises 12 residues. This chain connects TRBV19 to TRBJ2-1, with D uncertain. Sequencing input: peripheral blood. This TCR came from a human donor in a cohort sampled during active COVID-19. DNA for the CDR3: TGTGCCACCTCTAGAATGGACAATGAGCAGTTCTTC. Translation gives CATSRMDNEQFF.